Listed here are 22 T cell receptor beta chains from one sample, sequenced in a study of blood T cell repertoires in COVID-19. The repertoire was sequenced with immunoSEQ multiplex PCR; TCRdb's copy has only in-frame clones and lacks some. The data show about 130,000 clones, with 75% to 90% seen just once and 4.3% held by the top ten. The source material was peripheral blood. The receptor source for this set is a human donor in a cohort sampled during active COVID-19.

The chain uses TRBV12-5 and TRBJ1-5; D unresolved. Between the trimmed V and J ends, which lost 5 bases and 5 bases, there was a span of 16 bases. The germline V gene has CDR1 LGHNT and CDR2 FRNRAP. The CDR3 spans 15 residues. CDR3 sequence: CASGAESGAHQPQHF. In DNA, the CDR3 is TGTGCTAGTGGTGCGGAATCGGGAGCCCATCAGCCCCAGCATTTT.

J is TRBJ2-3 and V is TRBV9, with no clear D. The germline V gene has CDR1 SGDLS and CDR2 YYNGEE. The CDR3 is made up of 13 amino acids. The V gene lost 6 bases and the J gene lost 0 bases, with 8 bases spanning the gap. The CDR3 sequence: CASNPLSTDTQYF. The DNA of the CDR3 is TGTGCCAGCAATCCCCTGAGCACAGATACGCAGTATTTT.

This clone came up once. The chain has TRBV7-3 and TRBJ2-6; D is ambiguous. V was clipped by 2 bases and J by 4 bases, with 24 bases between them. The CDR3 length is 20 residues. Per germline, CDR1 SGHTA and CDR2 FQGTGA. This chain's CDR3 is CASSLRNGVGRSRGANVLTF. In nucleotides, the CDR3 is TGTGCCAGCAGCTTACGCAATGGAGTTGGTAGATCGAGGGGGGCCAACGTCCTGACTTTC.

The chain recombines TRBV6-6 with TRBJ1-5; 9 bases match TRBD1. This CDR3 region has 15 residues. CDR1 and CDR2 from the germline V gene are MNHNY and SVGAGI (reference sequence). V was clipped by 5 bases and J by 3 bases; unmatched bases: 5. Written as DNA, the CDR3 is TGTGCCAGCAGTCGGACAGGGGAGAACAATCAGCCCCAGCATTTT. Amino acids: CASSRTGENNQPQHF.

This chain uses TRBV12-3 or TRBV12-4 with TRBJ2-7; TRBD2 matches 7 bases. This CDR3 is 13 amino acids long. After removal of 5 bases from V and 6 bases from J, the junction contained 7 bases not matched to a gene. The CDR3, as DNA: TGTGCCAGCAGTCCCGGCGGGGGTTCCGAGCAGTACGTC. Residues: CASSPGGGSEQYV.

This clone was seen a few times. In DNA form, the CDR3 reads TGTGCCAGTAGTATAGATGCAATAACAAGACTCCACTTT. Translating it yields CASSIDAITRLHF. The V gene is TRBV19, the J gene TRBJ1-6; D remains unclear. This CDR3 spans 13 amino acids. Germline CDR1 LNHDA, CDR2 SQIVND (reference sequence). V lost 0 bases to trimming and J lost 16 bases, with 13 bases between them.

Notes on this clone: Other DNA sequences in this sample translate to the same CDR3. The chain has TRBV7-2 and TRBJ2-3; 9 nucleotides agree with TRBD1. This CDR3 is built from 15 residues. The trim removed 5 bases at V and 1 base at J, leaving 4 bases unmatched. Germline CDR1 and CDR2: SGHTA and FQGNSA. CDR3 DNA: TGTGCCAGCAGCAAGGACAGGGGTCGCACAGATACGCAGTATTTT. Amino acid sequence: CASSKDRGRTDTQYF.

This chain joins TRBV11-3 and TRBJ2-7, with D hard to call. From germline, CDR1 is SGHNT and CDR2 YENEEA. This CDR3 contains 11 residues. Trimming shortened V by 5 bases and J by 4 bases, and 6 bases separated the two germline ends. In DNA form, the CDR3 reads TGTGCCAGCAGCCGCGGTTACGAGCAGTACGTC. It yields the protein CASSRGYEQYV.

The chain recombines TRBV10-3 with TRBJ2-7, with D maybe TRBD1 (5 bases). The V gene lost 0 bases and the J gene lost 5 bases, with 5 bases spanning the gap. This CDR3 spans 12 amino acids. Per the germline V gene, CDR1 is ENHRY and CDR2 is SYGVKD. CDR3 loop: CAISESRDEQYV. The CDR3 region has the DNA TGTGCCATCAGTGAGTCCAGGGACGAGCAGTACGTC.

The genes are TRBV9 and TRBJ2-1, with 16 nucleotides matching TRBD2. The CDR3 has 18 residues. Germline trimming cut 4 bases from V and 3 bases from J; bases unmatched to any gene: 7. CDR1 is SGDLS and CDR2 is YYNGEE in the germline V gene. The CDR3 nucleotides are TGTGCCAGCAGCCCGGGGACTAGCGGGGGGGCCTACTACAATGAGCAGTTCTTC. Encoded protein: CASSPGTSGGAYYNEQFF.

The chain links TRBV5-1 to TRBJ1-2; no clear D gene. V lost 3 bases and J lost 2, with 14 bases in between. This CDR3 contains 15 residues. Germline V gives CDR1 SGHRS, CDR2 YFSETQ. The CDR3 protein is CASSSGPTKNYGYTF. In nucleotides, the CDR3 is TGCGCCAGCAGCTCCGGTCCAACTAAAAACTATGGCTACACCTTC. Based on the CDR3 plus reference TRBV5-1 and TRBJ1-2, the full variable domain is KAGVTQTPRYLIKTRGQQVTLSCSPISGHRSVSWYQQTPGQGLQFLFEYFSETQRNKGNFPGRFSGRQFSNSRSEMNVSTLELGDSALYLCASSSGPTKNYGYTFGSGTRLTVV.

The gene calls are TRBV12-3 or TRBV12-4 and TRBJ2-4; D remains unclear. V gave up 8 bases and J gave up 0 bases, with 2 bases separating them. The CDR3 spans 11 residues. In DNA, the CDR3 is TGTGCCAGCCAAGCCAAAAACATTCAGTACTTC. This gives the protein CASQAKNIQYF.

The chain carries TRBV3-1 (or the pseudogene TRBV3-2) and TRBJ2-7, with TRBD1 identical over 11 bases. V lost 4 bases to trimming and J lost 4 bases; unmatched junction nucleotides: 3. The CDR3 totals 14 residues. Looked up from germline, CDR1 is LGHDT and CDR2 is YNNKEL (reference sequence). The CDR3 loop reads CASSLGTGGYEQYV. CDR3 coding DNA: TGTGCCAGCAGCCTCGGGACAGGGGGATACGAGCAGTACGTC.

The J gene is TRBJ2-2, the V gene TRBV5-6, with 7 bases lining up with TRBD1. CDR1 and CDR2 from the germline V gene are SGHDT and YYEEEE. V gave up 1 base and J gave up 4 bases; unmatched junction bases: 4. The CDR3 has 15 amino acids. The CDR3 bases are TGTGCCAGCAGCTTGCAGGGACAGACCACCGGGGAGCTGTTTTTT. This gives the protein CASSLQGQTTGELFF.

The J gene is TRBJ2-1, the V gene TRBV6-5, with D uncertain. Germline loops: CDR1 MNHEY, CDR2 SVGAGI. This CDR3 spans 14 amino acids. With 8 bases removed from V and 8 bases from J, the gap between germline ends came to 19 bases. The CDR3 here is CASFRPPPLDEQFF. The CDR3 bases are TGTGCCAGCTTTAGACCCCCTCCCCTAGATGAGCAGTTCTTC.

The CDR3 region is CASTQGMNTEAFF. The CDR3, as DNA: TGTGCCAGTACCCAGGGCATGAACACTGAAGCTTTCTTT. The chain links TRBV19 to TRBJ1-1; D perhaps matches TRBD1 (5 bases). CDR1 LNHDA and CDR2 SQIVND come from the germline V gene (reference sequence). The CDR3 loop spans 13 amino acids. Trimming removed 7 bases from V and 0 bases from J, with 9 bases in between.

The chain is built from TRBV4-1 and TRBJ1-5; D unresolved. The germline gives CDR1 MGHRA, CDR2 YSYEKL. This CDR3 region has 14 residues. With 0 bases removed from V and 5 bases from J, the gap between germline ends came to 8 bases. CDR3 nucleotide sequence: TGCGCCAGCAGCCAAGATGGGCGGGATCAGCCCCAGCATTTT. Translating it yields CASSQDGRDQPQHF.

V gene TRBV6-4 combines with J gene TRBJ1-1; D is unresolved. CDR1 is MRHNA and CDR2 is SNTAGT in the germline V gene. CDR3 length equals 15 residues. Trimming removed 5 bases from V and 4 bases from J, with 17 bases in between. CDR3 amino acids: CASSPSLTRSTEAFF. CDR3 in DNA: TGTGCCAGCAGTCCATCATTAACCAGAAGCACTGAAGCTTTCTTT.

The DNA of the CDR3 is TGCGCCAGCATGATAGTCTCTGGGGCCAACGTCCTGACTTTC. Its translation is CASMIVSGANVLTF. The rearrangement links TRBV5-1 to TRBJ2-6; D is ambiguous. Trimming removed 6 bases from V and 0 bases from J, with 7 bases in between. The CDR3 is 14 residues long. The germline CDR1 and CDR2 sequences are SGHRS and YFSETQ.

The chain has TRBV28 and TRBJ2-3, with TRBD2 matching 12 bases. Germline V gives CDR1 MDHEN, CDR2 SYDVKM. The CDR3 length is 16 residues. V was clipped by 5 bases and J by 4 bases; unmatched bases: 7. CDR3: CASSPLAGGPSDTQYF. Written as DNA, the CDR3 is TGTGCCAGCAGTCCTCTAGCGGGAGGGCCATCAGATACGCAGTATTTT.

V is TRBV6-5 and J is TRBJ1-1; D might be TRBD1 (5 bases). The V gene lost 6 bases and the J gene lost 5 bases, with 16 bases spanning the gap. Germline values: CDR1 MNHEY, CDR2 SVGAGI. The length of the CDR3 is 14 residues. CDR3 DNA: TGTGCCAGCAGAGTACCCACGGGGGGGACTGAAGCTTTCTTT. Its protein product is CASRVPTGGTEAFF.

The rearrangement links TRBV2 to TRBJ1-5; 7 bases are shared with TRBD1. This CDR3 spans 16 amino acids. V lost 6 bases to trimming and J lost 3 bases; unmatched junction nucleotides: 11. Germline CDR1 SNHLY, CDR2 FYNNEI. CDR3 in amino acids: CASRSRDSYDNQPQHF. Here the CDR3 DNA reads TGTGCCAGCAGGTCCCGGGACAGTTATGACAATCAGCCCCAGCATTTT.